These T cell receptor beta chains were read from a single sample in a study of CD8 T cells in ankylosing spondylitis. TCRdb re-derived calls from the 5' RACE reads in MiXCR, one entry per CDR3 protein. The sample consists of 80,000 to 90,000 distinct CDR3 sequences, around 25% of them appearing once. Sequences were obtained from blood, either unsorted or a sorted T cell fraction (not recorded which). Every receptor here comes from a male donor with ankylosing spondylitis or in good health (not recorded which). Each CDR3 is given with its conserved first and last residue. D genes are given only for firm matches. A row's size may be missing; if present it is once, few, many or a size class.

j_call d_call clone_size v_call cdr3_nt cdr3_aa
TRBJ2-3 TRBD2 NA TRBV7-2 TGTGCCAGCAGCTCTAGGGGGCTAGCGGGAGGACGAGATACGCAGTATTTT CASSSRGLAGGRDTQYF
TRBJ2-3 TRBD2 NA TRBV2 TGTGCCAGCTCCGGGACTAGCGGGAGCTTTCCAGATACGCAGTATTTT CASSGTSGSFPDTQYF
TRBJ2-1 NA few TRBV5-5 TGTGCCAGCAGCCGACAGGCCGAAAGCTCCTACAATGAGCAGTTCTTC CASSRQAESSYNEQFF
TRBJ2-5 NA few TRBV20-1 TGCAGTGCTAGGGGGGGCCCCGGGGAACAAGAGACCCAGTACTTC CSARGGPGEQETQYF
TRBJ2-3 TRBD2 many TRBV5-1 TGCGCCAGCAGAAAGGGGGTAGCGGGGCCAGATACGCAGTATTTT CASRKGVAGPDTQYF
TRBJ2-6 NA many TRBV20-1 TGCAGTGCCAAATCCGACCCTGGGGCCAACGTCCTGACTTTC CSAKSDPGANVLTF
TRBJ2-1 TRBD2 many TRBV18 TGTGCCAGCTCACCAATGCCTAGCGGACCGATATACAATGAGCAGTTCTTC CASSPMPSGPIYNEQFF
TRBJ1-2 TRBD1 NA TRBV3-1 TGTGCCAGCAGCCCTGGGACAGCCTATGGCTACACCTTC CASSPGTAYGYTF
TRBJ1-2 NA few TRBV20-1 TGCAGTGCCAGAGGCCGGGCTGCCCTCGGGGGCTACACCTTC CSARGRAALGGYTF
TRBJ1-5 TRBD1 NA TRBV5-8 TGTGCCAGCAGCTTGCGAACGACAGGGGTAAGGCAGCCCCAGCATTTT CASSLRTTGVRQPQHF
TRBJ1-5 NA NA TRBV24-1 TGTGCCACCAGTGAGGGAAATCAGCCCCAGCATTTT CATSEGNQPQHF
TRBJ2-2 TRBD2 NA TRBV7-2 TGTGCCAGCAGCCCGCGCTTATCGGGAGGTACCGGGGAGCTGTTTTTT CASSPRLSGGTGELFF
TRBJ1-6 NA few TRBV27 TGTGCCAGCAACCGGGGTGGCAATTCACCCCTCCACTTT CASNRGGNSPLHF
TRBJ2-1 TRBD2 few TRBV24-1 TGTGCCACCAGTGATTCCTTAGCGGGACCCTTTCAAGATGAGCAGTTCTTC CATSDSLAGPFQDEQFF
TRBJ2-5 NA NA TRBV24-1 TGTGCCACCAGTGGAGGATTCCCAGAGACCCAGTACTTC CATSGGFPETQYF
TRBJ2-3 TRBD2 NA TRBV5-1 TGCGCCAGCAGCCCGGTAGCGGGAGCAGATACGCAGTATTTT CASSPVAGADTQYF
TRBJ2-7 NA few TRBV5-5 TGTGCCAGCAGCTTGACAGTTACGTCCTACGAGCAGTACTTC CASSLTVTSYEQYF
TRBJ2-1 NA NA TRBV7-8 TGTGCCAGCAGTCCCCGCGCTGGCGCCTACAATGAGCAGTTCTTC CASSPRAGAYNEQFF
TRBJ1-4 TRBD1 once TRBV5-1 TGCGCCAGCAGCTTGGACTTTCAGGGGGATGAAAAACTGTTTTTT CASSLDFQGDEKLFF
TRBJ1-4 NA few TRBV7-9 TGTGCCAGCAGCTCCGGGAACCCGGGGGAAAAACTGTTTTTT CASSSGNPGEKLFF
TRBJ2-5 NA NA TRBV3-1 TGTGCCTGCAGCCAAGATTCCTTAGGAGGGGAGACCCAGTACTTC CACSQDSLGGETQYF
TRBJ2-1 TRBD2 few TRBV6-5 TGTGCCAGCAGTTACTCCCGCGGGAGGGAGTCCTACAATGAGCAGTTCTTC CASSYSRGRESYNEQFF
TRBJ2-5 NA NA TRBV7-3 TGTGCCAGCAGCTTTGTGAATGGACAAGAGACCCAGTACTTC CASSFVNGQETQYF
TRBJ1-2 NA NA TRBV7-2 TGTGCCAGCAGCTTAGGTCTAACGGCACGCTATGGCTACACCTTC CASSLGLTARYGYTF
TRBJ1-3 NA NA TRBV5-1 TGCGCCAGCAGCTTAGAAAGCTCTGGAAACACCATATATTTT CASSLESSGNTIYF
TRBJ2-5 TRBD2 few TRBV5-1 TGCGCCAGCAGCTTGACTAGCGGCCAAGAGACCCAGTACTTC CASSLTSGQETQYF
TRBJ2-3 TRBD2 NA TRBV20-1 TGCAGTGCTAGGGCCCTAATAGCGGGAAGACGCACAGATACGCAGTATTTT CSARALIAGRRTDTQYF
TRBJ2-3 NA few TRBV28 TGTGCCAGCAGTCCCGTGTTGGGGGGCCGCTCAGATACGCAGTATTTT CASSPVLGGRSDTQYF
TRBJ2-3 TRBD1 NA TRBV6-1 TGTGCCAGCAAACAGGGGGCTAGCACAGATACGCAGTATTTT CASKQGASTDTQYF
TRBJ1-1 NA few TRBV7-3 TGTGCCAGCAGCTCCAACAGAGACACTGAAGCTTTCTTT CASSSNRDTEAFF
TRBJ2-3 NA few TRBV7-3 TGTGCCAGCAGCTCTAGCGGCACAGATACGCAGTATTTT CASSSSGTDTQYF
TRBJ2-3 NA NA TRBV7-8 TGTGCCAGCAGCTCGGGCCGCACAGATACGCAGTATTTT CASSSGRTDTQYF
TRBJ1-1 TRBD1 NA TRBV5-6 TGTGCCAGCAGCCAGGGGGGCACTGAAGCTTTCTTT CASSQGGTEAFF
TRBJ1-4 NA few TRBV7-2 TGTGCCAGCAGCTTCGCGAGGGAAAAACTGTTTTTT CASSFAREKLFF
TRBJ2-5 NA NA TRBV7-2 TGTGCCAGCAGTCCTCACCGGGACTCCCAAGAGACCCAGTACTTC CASSPHRDSQETQYF
TRBJ1-6 TRBD1 few TRBV12-3/TRBV12-4 TGTGCCATCAGGGGGTCCTATAATTCACCCCTCCACTTT CAIRGSYNSPLHF
TRBJ2-5 TRBD1 few TRBV11-2 TGTGCCAGCAGCCCGCGGACAGGGCTTCAAGAGACCCAGTACTTC CASSPRTGLQETQYF